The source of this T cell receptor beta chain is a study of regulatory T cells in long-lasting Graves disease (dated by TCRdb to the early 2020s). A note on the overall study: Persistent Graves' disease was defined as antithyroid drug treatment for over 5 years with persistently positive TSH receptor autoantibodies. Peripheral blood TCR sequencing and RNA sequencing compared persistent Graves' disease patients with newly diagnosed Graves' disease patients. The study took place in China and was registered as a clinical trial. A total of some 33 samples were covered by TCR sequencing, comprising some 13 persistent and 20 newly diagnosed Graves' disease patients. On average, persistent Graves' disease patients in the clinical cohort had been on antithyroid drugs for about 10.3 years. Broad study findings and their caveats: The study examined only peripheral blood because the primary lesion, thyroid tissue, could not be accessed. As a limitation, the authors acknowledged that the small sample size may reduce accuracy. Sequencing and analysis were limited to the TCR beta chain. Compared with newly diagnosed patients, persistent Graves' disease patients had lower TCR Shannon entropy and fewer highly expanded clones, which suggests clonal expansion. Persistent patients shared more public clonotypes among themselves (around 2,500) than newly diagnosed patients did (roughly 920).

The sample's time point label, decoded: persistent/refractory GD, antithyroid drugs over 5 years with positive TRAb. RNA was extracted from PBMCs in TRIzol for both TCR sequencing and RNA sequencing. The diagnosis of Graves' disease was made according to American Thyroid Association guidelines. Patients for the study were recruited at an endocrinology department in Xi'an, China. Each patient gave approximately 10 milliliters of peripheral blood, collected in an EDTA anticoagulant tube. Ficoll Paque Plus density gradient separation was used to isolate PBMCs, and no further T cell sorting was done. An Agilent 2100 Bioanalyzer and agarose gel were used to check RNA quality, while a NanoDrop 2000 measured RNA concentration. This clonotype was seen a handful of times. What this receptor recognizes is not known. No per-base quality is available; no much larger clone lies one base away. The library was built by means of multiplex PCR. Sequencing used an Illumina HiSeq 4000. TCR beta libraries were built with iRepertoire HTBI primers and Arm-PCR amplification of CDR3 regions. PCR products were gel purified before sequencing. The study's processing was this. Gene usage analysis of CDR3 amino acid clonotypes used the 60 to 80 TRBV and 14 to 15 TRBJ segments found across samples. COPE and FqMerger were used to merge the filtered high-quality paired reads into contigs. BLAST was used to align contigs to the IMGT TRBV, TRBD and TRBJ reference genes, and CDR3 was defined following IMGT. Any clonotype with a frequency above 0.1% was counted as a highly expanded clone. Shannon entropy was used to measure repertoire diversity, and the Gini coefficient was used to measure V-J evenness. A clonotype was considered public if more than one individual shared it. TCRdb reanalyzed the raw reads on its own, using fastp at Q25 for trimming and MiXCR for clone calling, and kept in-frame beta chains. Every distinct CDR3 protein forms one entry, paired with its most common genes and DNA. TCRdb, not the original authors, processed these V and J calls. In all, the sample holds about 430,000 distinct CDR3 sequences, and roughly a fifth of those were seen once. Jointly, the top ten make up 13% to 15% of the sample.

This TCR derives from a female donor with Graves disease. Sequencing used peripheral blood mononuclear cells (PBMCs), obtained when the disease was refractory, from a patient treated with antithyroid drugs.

The nucleotides read TGTGCCAGCAGTCGAAGCGGGAGTTCGGACGAGCAGTACTTC. Its translation reads: CASSRSGSSDEQYF. The V gene is TRBV6-1 and the J gene is TRBJ2-7, and 8 junction bases match TRBD2. V is trimmed back by 5 bases and J by 5 bases, and the junction contains 8 bases that no gene match accounts for. Looking up the germline V gene yields CDR1 MNHNS and CDR2 SASEGT. Measured from the cysteine to the phenylalanine, the CDR3 is 14 residues long. The kept DNA is CDR3 alone, 42 bases in frame from the first base.